These T cell receptor beta chains were read from a single sample in a study. TCRdb re-called the 5' RACE reads through MiXCR, storing one row per CDR3 protein. The sample carries approximately 12,000 distinct CDR3 sequences, roughly half recorded once. Specimen: tumor-infiltrating naive CD4+ T cells sorted from the breast tumor. The receptor set was obtained from a female donor with breast cancer. The CDR3 runs from the conserved cysteine through the conserved F or W. The D gene is left open where the match is weak. For some rows the clone size is stated as once, few or many, or as a class when expanded; others skip it.

D,size,J,V,CDR3,DNA
NA,NA,TRBJ1-4,TRBV6-5,CASSDGIATNEKLFF,TGTGCCAGCAGTGACGGCATTGCAACTAATGAAAAACTGTTTTTT
TRBD2,NA,TRBJ2-5,TRBV6-5,CASSRLAWGPKETQYF,TGTGCCAGCAGCAGACTAGCTTGGGGTCCCAAAGAGACCCAGTACTTC
TRBD1,few,TRBJ1-1,TRBV7-2,CASSAEPPGQGAINTEAFF,TGTGCCAGCAGCGCAGAGCCACCAGGACAGGGGGCTATTAACACTGAAGCTTTCTTT
NA,NA,TRBJ2-1,TRBV19,CASSNWGGGNEQFF,TGTGCCAGTAGTAACTGGGGTGGGGGAAATGAGCAGTTCTTC
NA,NA,TRBJ2-1,TRBV20-1,CSATEFSNEQFF,TGCAGTGCTACGGAATTCAGCAATGAGCAGTTCTTC
NA,few,TRBJ2-1,TRBV4-3,CASSQWTTHNEQFF,TGCGCCAGCAGCCAATGGACTACCCACAATGAGCAGTTCTTC
NA,NA,TRBJ1-1,TRBV28,CASSLEPSTEAFF,TGTGCCAGCAGTTTAGAACCTAGCACTGAAGCTTTCTTT
NA,few,TRBJ2-1,TRBV5-1,CASSIMVGGEQFF,TGCGCCAGCAGCATAATGGTAGGAGGGGAGCAGTTCTTC
NA,NA,TRBJ1-1,TRBV6-2/TRBV6-3,CASSYLGKGEAFF,TGTGCCAGCAGTTACCTGGGTAAGGGTGAAGCTTTCTTT
TRBD2,few,TRBJ2-1,TRBV20-1,CSGILGGSSYNEQFF,TGCAGTGGGATACTGGGCGGGAGCTCCTACAATGAGCAGTTCTTC
TRBD2,few,TRBJ2-1,TRBV7-9,CASSLTSGRVHEQFF,TGTGCCAGCAGCTTAACTAGCGGGAGGGTGCATGAGCAGTTCTTC
TRBD1,NA,TRBJ1-2,TRBV5-4,CASSWDRGLDGYTF,TGTGCCAGCAGCTGGGACAGGGGGTTGGATGGCTACACCTTC
NA,NA,TRBJ1-3,TRBV20-1,CSARLPTGAANTIYF,TGCAGTGCTAGACTCCCTACTGGGGCCGCAAACACCATATATTTT
NA,NA,TRBJ2-3,TRBV7-2,CASSLAGGGGTDTQYF,TGTGCCAGCAGCTTAGCGGGGGGCGGGGGCACAGATACGCAGTATTTT
NA,few,TRBJ2-2,TRBV5-1,CASSSNSGFRVGELFF,TGCGCCAGCAGCTCTAACTCAGGGTTCCGTGTCGGGGAGCTGTTTTTT
NA,NA,TRBJ1-3,TRBV6-5,CASSRFPRSGNTIYF,TGTGCCAGCAGTCGATTCCCTCGCTCTGGAAACACCATATATTTT
NA,NA,TRBJ2-5,TRBV27,CASSPLGETQYF,TGTGCCAGCAGTCCGCTGGGGGAGACCCAGTACTTC
NA,NA,TRBJ2-1,TRBV12-3/TRBV12-4,CASNEGAPGEQFF,TGTGCCAGCAATGAAGGGGCCCCCGGTGAGCAGTTCTTC
TRBD1,few,TRBJ1-5,TRBV12-3/TRBV12-4,CASSLPWTGGPQPQHF,TGTGCCAGCAGTTTACCGTGGACAGGGGGCCCTCAGCCCCAGCATTTT
TRBD1,few,TRBJ2-7,TRBV7-2,CASSSFAGGYEQYF,TGTGCCAGCAGCTCCTTCGCAGGGGGCTACGAGCAGTACTTC
NA,few,TRBJ2-1,TRBV6-5,CASMLAGWGEQFF,TGTGCCAGCATGCTCGCAGGCTGGGGGGAGCAGTTCTTC
TRBD1,NA,TRBJ1-3,TRBV9,CASTQGQASGNTIYF,TGTGCCAGCACCCAAGGACAGGCATCAGGAAACACCATATATTTT
NA,NA,TRBJ2-7,TRBV7-2,CASSLVAYEQYF,TGTGCCAGCAGCTTAGTCGCCTACGAGCAGTACTTC
NA,NA,TRBJ1-2,TRBV12-3/TRBV12-4,CASSRTSRNYGYTF,TGTGCCAGCAGCCGAACAAGCCGGAACTATGGCTACACCTTC
NA,NA,TRBJ2-2,TRBV6-2/TRBV6-3,CASSSDRSTGELFF,TGTGCCAGCAGTTCGGACAGATCCACCGGGGAGCTGTTTTTT
TRBD2,few,TRBJ2-3,TRBV6-5,CASSHRTSGRPHTQYF,TGTGCCAGCAGCCACCGGACTAGCGGGAGGCCCCATACGCAGTATTTT
TRBD2,NA,TRBJ2-1,TRBV7-8,CASSRIAGGQYNEQFF,TGTGCCAGCAGCCGTATAGCGGGAGGGCAATACAATGAGCAGTTCTTC
TRBD1,few,TRBJ1-6,TRBV20-1,CSAKRDRGSPLHF,TGCAGTGCAAAACGGGACAGGGGCTCACCCCTCCACTTT
TRBD2,NA,TRBJ2-2,TRBV12-3/TRBV12-4,CASRTLAGLDTGELFF,TGTGCCAGCAGGACTCTAGCGGGGCTAGACACCGGGGAGCTGTTTTTT
NA,NA,TRBJ2-7,TRBV5-1,CASSEGPASYEQYF,TGCGCCAGCAGCGAGGGCCCAGCCTCCTACGAGCAGTACTTC
TRBD1,few,TRBJ2-6,TRBV4-3,CASSPKTGGGANVLTF,TGCGCCAGCAGCCCCAAGACAGGGGGTGGGGCCAACGTCCTGACTTTC
TRBD1,medium-sized,TRBJ1-1,TRBV12-3/TRBV12-4,CASSVTGTGGAAFF,TGTGCCAGCAGTGTAACCGGGACAGGGGGAGCAGCTTTCTTT
NA,NA,TRBJ2-3,TRBV10-3,CAISVGGDTDTQYF,TGTGCCATCAGTGTGGGGGGTGACACAGATACGCAGTATTTT
TRBD1,few,TRBJ1-1,TRBV4-3,CASSQLGQGTEAFF,TGCGCCAGCAGCCAATTAGGACAGGGCACTGAAGCTTTCTTT
TRBD2,NA,TRBJ2-1,TRBV7-2,CASSLGLAGGRYNEQFF,TGTGCCAGCAGCTTAGGACTAGCGGGAGGCCGCTACAATGAGCAGTTCTTC
NA,once,TRBJ2-5,TRBV7-6,CASSLTGLGQETQNF,TGTGCCAGCAGCTTGACAGGACTAGGCCAAGAGACCCAGAACTTC
NA,NA,TRBJ1-1,TRBV7-6,CASSFSGTNTNTEAFF,TGTGCCAGCAGCTTTTCCGGGACAAACACGAACACTGAAGCTTTCTTT
NA,NA,TRBJ2-1,TRBV7-2,CASSTEGGEQFF,TGTGCCAGCAGCACCGAGGGGGGTGAGCAGTTCTTC